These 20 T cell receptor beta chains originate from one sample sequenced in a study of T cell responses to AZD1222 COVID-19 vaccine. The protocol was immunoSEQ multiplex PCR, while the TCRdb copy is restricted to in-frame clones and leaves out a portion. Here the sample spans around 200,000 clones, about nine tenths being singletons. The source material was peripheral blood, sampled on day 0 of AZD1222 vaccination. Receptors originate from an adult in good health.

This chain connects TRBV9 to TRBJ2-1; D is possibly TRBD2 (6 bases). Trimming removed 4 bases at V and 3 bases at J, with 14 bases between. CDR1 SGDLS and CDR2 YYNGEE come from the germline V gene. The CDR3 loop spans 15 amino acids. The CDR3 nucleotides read TGTGCCAGCAGCTCCGGCGGGGCAGACTACAATGAGCAGTTCTTC. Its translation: CASSSGGADYNEQFF.

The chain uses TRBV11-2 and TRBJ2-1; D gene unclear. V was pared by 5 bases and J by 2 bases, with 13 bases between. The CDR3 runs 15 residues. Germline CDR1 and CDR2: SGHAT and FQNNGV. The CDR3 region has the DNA TGTGCCAGCAGCCCGGACCACGCGCCCTACAATGAGCAGTTCTTC. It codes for CASSPDHAPYNEQFF.

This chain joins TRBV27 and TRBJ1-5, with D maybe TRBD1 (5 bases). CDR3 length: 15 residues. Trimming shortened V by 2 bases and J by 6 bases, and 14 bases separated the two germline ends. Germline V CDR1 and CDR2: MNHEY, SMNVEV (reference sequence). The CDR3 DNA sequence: TGTGCCAGCAGTTTAGGAGCACGGGGGACTCAGCCCCAGCATTTT. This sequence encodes CASSLGARGTQPQHF.

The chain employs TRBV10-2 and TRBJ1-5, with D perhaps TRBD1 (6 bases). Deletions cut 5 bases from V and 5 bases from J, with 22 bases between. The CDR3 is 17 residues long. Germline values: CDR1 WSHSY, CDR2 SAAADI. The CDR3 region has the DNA TGCGCCAGCAGTATCGGGGGGGGCAGGGGCCGTGATCAGCCCCAGCATTTT. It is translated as CASSIGGGRGRDQPQHF.

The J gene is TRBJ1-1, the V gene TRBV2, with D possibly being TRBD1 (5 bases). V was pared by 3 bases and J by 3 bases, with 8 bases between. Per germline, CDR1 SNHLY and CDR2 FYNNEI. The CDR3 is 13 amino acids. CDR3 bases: TGTGCCAGCAGTGAGTCAGGGCACACTGAAGCTTTCTTT. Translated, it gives CASSESGHTEAFF.

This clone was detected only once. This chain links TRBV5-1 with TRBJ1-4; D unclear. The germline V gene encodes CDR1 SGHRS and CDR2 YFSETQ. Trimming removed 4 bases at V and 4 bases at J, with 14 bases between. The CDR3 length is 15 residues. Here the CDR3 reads CASSQYPANNEKLFF. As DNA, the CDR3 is TGCGCCAGCAGCCAATATCCTGCGAATAATGAAAAACTGTTTTTT.

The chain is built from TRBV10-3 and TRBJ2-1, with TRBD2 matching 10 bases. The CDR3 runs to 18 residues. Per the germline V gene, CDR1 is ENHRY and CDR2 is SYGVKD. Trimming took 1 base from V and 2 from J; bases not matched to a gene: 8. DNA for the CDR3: TGTGCCATCAGTGAGTTCGGACTAGCGGTAAACCCCTACAATGAGCAGTTCTTC. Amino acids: CAISEFGLAVNPYNEQFF.

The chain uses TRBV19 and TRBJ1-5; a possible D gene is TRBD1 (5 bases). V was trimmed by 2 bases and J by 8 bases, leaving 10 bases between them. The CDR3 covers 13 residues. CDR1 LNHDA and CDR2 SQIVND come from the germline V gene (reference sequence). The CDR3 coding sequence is TGTGCCAGTAGTATAATGGGGGGTGAGCCCCAGCATTTT. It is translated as CASSIMGGEPQHF.

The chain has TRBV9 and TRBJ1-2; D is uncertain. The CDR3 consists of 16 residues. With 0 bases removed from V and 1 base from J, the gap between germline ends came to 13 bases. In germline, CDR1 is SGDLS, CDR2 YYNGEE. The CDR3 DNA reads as TGTGCCAGCAGCGTAGATGAAGGACTGAATAACTATGGCTACACCTTC. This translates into CASSVDEGLNNYGYTF.

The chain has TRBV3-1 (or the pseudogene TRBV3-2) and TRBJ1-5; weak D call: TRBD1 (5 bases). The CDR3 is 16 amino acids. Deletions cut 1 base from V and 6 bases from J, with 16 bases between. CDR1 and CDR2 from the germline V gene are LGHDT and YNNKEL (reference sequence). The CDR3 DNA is TGTGCCAGCAGCCAAGGTTTCGAGGCAGGGCGTCAGCCCCAGCATTTT. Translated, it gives CASSQGFEAGRQPQHF.

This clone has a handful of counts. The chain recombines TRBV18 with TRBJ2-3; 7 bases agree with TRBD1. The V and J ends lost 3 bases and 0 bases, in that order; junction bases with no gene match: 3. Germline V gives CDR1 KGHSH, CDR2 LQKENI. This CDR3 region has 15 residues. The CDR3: CASSPRTGSTDTQYF. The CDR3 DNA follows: TGTGCCAGCTCACCCCGGACAGGTAGCACAGATACGCAGTATTTT.

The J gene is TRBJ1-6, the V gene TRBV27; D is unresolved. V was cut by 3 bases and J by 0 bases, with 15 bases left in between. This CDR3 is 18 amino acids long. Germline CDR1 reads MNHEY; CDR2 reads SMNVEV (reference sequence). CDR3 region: CASSFGQAFSSYNSPLHF. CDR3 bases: TGTGCCAGCAGTTTTGGGCAGGCTTTCAGCTCCTATAATTCACCCCTCCACTTT.

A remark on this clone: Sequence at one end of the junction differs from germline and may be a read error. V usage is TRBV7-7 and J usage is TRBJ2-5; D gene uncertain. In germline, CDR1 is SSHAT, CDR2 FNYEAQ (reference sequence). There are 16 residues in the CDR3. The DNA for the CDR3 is TGTGCTAGCAGCCCGTCATTGGGCGCCCTTGCGGAGACCCAGTACTTC. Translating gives CASSPSLGALAETQYF.

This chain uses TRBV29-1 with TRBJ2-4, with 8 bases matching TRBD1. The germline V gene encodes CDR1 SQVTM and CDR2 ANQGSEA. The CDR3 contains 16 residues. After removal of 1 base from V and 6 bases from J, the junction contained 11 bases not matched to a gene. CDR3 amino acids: CSVEARGPLLGNIQYF. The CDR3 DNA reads TGCAGCGTTGAAGCCAGGGGGCCCCTGTTAGGAAACATTCAGTACTTC.

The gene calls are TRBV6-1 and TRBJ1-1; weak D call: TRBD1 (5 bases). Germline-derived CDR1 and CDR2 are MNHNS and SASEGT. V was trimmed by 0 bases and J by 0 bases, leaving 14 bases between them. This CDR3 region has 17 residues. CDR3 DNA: TGTGCCAGCAGTGAAGCGCTGGGGGGGGTAATGAACACTGAAGCTTTCTTT. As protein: CASSEALGGVMNTEAFF.

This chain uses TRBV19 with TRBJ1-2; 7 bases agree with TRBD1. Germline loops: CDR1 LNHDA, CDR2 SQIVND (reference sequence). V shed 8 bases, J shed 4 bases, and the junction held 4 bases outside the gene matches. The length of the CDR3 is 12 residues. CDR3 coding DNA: TGTGCCAGTCCGGACAGGACCTATGGCTACACCTTC. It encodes CASPDRTYGYTF.

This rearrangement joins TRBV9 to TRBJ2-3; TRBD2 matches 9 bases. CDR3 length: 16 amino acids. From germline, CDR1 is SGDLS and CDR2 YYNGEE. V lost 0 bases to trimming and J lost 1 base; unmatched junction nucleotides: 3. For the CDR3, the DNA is TGTGCCAGCAGCGTAGGAGGCGGGGGGGGCACAGATACGCAGTATTTT. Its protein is CASSVGGGGGTDTQYF.

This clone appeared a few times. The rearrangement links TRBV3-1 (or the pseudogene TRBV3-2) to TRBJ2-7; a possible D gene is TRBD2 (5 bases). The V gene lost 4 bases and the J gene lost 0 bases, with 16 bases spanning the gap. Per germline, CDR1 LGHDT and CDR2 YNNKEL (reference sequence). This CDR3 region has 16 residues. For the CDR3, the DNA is TGTGCCAGCAGCCCGGTGGGCGGGCGAAGCTCCTACGAGCAGTACTTC. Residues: CASSPVGGRSSYEQYF.

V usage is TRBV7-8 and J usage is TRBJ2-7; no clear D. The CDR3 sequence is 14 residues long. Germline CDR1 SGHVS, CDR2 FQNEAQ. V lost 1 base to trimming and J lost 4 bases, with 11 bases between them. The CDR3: CASSLGLGSYEQYF. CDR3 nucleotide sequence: TGTGCCAGCAGCTTAGGCCTAGGGTCGTACGAGCAGTACTTC. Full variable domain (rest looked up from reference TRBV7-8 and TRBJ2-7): GAGVSQSPRYKVAKRGQDVALRCDPISGHVSLFWYQQALGQGPEFLTYFQNEAQLDKSGLPSDRFFAERPEGSVSTLKIQRTQQEDSAVYLCASSLGLGSYEQYFGPGTRLTVT.

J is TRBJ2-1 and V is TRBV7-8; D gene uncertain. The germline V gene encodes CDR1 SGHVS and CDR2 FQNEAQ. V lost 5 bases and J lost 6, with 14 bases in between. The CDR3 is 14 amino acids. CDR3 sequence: CASSPLPLRNEQFF. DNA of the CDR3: TGTGCCAGCAGCCCCTTGCCCCTCCGCAATGAGCAGTTCTTC.